This record covers a single T cell receptor beta chain. Its antigen is still unknown. The entry originates in a study of regulatory T cells in long-lasting Graves disease. Arm-PCR of CDR3 regions with iRepertoire HTBI primers generated TCR beta libraries. In the study's own analysis: Among the samples, around 61 TRBV and some 15 TRBJ segments were identified. A single record per CDR3 protein comes from TCRdb applying MiXCR to the multiplex PCR reads. These V and J calls are TCRdb output, not the study's own analysis. This table holds some 220,000 distinct CDR3 sequences, 15% to 20% found once. With 5 bases removed from V and 0 bases from J, the gap between germline ends came to 17 bases. The CDR3 has 17 residues. Time point denoted: newly diagnosed GD, antithyroid drugs for less than 3 months. From RNA extracted from PBMCs, the TCR library was made. Whole-study findings and limits: Small sample size may have lowered accuracy.

The same sample was also studied in work on T cells in Graves' hyperthyroidism and ophthalmopathy. That study adds: Blood held most thyroid clonotypes expanded above 0.001 frequency.

The gene calls are TRBV12-3 or TRBV12-4 and TRBJ2-1; weak D call: TRBD1 (6 bases). The starting material was peripheral blood mononuclear cells (PBMCs), obtained at new diagnosis, from a patient treated with antithyroid drugs. This TCR derives from a woman aged 30 to 39 with Graves disease. CDR3 coding DNA: TGTGCCAGCAGTCGTACAGGGCTCCTGAGCTCCTACAATGAGCAGTTCTTC. Amino acid sequence: CASSRTGLLSSYNEQFF.